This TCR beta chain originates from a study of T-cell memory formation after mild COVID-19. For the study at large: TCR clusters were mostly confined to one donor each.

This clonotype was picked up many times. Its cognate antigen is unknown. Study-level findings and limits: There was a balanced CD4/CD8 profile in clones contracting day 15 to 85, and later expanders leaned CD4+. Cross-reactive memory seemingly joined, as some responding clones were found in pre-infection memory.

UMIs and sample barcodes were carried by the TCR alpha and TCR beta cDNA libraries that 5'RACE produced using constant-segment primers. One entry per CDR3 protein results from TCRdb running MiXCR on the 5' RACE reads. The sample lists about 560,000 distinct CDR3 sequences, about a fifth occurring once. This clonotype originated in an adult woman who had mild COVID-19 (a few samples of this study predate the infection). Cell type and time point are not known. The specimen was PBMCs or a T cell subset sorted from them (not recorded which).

The CDR3 DNA is TGCAGTGCTACCCCTCCTAGCGGGGGGTACAATGAGCAGTTCTTC. It specifies CSATPPSGGYNEQFF. The rearrangement uses TRBV20-1 and TRBJ2-1; 11 positions agree with TRBD2. V shed 4 bases, J shed 4 bases, and the junction held 6 bases outside the gene matches. Germline lookup yields CDR1 DFQATT and CDR2 SNEGSKA (reference sequence). The CDR3 contains 15 residues.